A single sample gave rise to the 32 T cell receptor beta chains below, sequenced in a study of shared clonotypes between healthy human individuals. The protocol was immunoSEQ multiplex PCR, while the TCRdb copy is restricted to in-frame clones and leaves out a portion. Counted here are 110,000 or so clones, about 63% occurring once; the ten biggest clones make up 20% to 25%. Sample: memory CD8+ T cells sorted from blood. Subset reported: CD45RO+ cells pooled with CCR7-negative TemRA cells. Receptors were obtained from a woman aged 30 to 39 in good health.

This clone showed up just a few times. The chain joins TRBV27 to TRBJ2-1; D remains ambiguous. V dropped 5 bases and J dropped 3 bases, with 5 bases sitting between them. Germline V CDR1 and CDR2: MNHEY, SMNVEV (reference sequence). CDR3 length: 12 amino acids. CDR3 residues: CASSPDYNEQFF. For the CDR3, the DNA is TGTGCCAGCAGTCCTGACTACAATGAGCAGTTCTTC.

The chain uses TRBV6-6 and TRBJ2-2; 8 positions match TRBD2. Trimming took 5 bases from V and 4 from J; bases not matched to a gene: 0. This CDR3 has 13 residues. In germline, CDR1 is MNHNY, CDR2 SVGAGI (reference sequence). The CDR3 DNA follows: TGTGCCAGCAGTAGCGGGAGCACCGGGGAGCTGTTTTTT. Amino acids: CASSSGSTGELFF.

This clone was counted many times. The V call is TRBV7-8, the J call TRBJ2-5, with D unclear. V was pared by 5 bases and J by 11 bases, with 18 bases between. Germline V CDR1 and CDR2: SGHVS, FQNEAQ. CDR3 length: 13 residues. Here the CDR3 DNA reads TGTGCCAGCAGCCGTCGACTGAGTGCGGAGCAGTACTTC. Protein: CASSRRLSAEQYF.

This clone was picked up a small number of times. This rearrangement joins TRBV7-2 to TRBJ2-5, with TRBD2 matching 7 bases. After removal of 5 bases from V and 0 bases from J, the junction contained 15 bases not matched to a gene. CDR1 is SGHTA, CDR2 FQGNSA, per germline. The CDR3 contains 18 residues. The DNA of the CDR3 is TGTGCCAGCAGCAAAAGCGGGGTACGGATCTTGTACCAAGAGACCCAGTACTTC. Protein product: CASSKSGVRILYQETQYF.

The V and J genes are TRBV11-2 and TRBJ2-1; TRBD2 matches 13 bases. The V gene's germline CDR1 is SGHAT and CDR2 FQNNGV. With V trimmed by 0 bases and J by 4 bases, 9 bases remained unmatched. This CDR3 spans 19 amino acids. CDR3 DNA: TGTGCCAGCAGCTTAGATGAGTGGACTAGCGGGGGTTATTACAATGAGCAGTTCTTC. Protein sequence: CASSLDEWTSGGYYNEQFF. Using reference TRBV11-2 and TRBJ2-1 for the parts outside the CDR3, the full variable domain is EAGVAQSPRYKIIEKRQSVAFWCNPISGHATLYWYQQILGQGPKLLIQFQNNGVVDDSQLPKDRFSAERLKGVDSTLKIQPAKLEDSAVYLCASSLDEWTSGGYYNEQFFGPGTRLTVL.

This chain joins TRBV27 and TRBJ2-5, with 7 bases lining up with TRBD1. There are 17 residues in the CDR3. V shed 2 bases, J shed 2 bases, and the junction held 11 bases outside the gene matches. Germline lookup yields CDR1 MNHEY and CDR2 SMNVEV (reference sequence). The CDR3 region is CASSLKNRGPYQETQYF. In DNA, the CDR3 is TGTGCCAGCAGTTTAAAAAACAGGGGACCTTATCAAGAGACCCAGTACTTC.

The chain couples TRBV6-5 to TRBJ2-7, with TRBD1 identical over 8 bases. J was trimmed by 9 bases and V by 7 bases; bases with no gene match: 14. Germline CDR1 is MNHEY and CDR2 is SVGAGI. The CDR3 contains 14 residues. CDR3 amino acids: CASNRGQDGLGQYF. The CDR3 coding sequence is TGTGCCAGCAACCGGGGACAGGATGGCCTTGGGCAGTACTTC.

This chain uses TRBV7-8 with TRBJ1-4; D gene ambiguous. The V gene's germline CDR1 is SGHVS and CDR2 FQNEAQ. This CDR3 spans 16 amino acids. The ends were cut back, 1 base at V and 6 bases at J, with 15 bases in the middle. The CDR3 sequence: CASSLEFYGSDEKLFF. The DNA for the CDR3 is TGTGCCAGCAGCTTAGAGTTTTATGGAAGCGATGAAAAACTGTTTTTT.

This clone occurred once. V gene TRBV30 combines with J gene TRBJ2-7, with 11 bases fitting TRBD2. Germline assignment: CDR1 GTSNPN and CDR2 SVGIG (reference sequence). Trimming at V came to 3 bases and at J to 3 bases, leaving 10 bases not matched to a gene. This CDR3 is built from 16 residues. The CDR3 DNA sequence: TGTGCCTGGAGAGGGGGATTGGGGACTAGCGGCTACGAGCAGTACTTC. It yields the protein CAWRGGLGTSGYEQYF.

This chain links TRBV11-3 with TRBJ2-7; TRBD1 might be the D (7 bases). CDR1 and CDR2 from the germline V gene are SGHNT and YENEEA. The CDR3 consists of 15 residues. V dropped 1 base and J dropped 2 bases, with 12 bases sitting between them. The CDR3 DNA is TGTGCCAGCAGCTTAGTACAGGGGAGGACCTACGAGCAGTACTTC. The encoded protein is CASSLVQGRTYEQYF.

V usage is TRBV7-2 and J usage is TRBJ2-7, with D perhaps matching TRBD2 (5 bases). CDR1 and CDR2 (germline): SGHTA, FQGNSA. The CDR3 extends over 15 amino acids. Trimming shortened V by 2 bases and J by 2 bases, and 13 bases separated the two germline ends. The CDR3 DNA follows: TGTGCCAGCAGCTTATTTCGGACTGACCCCTACGAGCAGTACTTC. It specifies CASSLFRTDPYEQYF.

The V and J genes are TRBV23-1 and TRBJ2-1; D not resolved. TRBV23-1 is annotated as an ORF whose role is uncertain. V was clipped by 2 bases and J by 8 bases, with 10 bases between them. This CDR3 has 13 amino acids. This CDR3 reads CASSQATSYEQFF. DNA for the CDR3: TGCGCCAGCAGTCAAGCGACGAGCTATGAGCAGTTCTTC.

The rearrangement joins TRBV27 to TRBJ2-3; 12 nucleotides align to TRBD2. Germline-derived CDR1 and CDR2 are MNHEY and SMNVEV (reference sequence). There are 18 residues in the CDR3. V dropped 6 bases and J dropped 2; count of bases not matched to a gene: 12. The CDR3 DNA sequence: TGTGCCAGCAGGGAACTAGCGGGAGGTCTAACAATCACAGATACGCAGTATTTT. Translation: CASRELAGGLTITDTQYF.

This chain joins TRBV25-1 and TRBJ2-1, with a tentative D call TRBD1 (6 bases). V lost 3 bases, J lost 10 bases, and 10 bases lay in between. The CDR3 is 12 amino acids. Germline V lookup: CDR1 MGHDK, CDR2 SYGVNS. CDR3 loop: CASSDPDREQFF. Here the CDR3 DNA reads TGTGCCAGCAGTGATCCTGACAGGGAGCAGTTCTTC.

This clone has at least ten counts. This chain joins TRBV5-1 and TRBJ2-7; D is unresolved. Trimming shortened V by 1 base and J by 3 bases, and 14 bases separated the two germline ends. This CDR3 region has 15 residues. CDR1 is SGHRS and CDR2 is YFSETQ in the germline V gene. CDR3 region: CASSLTGARLYEQYF. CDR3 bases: TGCGCCAGCAGCTTGACCGGAGCCCGGCTCTACGAGCAGTACTTC.

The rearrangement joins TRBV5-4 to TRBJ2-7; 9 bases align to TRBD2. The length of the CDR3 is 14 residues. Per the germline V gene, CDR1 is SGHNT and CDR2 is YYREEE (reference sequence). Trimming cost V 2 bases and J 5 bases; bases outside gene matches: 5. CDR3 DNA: TGTGCCAGCAGCTTTGCGGGAGGGACCGACGAGCAGTACTTC. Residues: CASSFAGGTDEQYF.

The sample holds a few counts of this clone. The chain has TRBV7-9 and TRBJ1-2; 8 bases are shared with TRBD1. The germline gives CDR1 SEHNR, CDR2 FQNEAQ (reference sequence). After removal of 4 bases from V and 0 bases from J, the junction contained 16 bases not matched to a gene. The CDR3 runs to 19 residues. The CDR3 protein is CASSSRRGTGGTTNYGYTF. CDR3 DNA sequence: TGTGCCAGCAGCTCCCGCCGCGGTACAGGGGGGACAACTAACTATGGCTACACCTTC.

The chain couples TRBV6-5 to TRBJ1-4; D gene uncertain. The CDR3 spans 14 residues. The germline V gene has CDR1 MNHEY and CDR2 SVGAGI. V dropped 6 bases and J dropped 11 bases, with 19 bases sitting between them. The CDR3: CASRPGPPGRKLFF. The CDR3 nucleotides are TGTGCCAGCAGACCCGGGCCCCCCGGTAGGAAACTGTTTTTT.

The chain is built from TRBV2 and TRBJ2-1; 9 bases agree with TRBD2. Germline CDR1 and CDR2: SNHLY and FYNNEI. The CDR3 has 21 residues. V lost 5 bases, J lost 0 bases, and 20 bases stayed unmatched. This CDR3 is CASSPSGGREGPLRSYNEQFF. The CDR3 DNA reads TGTGCCAGCAGTCCTTCTGGTGGGCGGGAGGGCCCTTTACGCTCCTACAATGAGCAGTTCTTC.

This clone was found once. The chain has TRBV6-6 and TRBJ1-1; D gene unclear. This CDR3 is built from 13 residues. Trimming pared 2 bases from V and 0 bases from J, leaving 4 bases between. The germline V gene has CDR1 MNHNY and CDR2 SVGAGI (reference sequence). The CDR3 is CASSYKLNTEAFF. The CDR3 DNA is TGTGCCAGCAGTTACAAGCTGAACACTGAAGCTTTCTTT.

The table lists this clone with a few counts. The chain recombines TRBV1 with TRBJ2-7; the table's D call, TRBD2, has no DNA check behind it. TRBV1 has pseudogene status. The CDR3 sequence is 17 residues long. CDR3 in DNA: TGCACCAGCAGCTATTGCTATTGGGGACTAGCGTCCCCCGAGCAGTACTTC. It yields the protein CTSSYCYWGLASPEQYF.

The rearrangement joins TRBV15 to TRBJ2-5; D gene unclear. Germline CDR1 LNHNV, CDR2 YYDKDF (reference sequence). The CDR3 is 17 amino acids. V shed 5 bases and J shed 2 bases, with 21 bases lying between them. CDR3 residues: CATSGRPSVWFQETQYF. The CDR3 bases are TGTGCCACCAGCGGAAGACCCTCCGTTTGGTTTCAAGAGACCCAGTACTTC.

The CDR3: CASSLRDSEHGEKLFF. The CDR3 DNA is TGTGCCAGCAGCTTAAGGGACAGCGAACATGGTGAAAAACTGTTTTTT. This chain joins TRBV7-9 and TRBJ1-4, with 7 bases fitting TRBD1. This CDR3 has 16 residues. V shed 2 bases, J shed 7 bases, and the junction held 10 bases outside the gene matches. Germline assignment: CDR1 SEHNR and CDR2 FQNEAQ (reference sequence).

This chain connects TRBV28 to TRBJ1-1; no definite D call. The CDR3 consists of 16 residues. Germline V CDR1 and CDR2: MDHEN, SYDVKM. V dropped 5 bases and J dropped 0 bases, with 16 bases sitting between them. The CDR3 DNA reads TGTGCCAGCAGTCCCCCCCGGTGGGCGATGAACACTGAAGCTTTCTTT. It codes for CASSPPRWAMNTEAFF.

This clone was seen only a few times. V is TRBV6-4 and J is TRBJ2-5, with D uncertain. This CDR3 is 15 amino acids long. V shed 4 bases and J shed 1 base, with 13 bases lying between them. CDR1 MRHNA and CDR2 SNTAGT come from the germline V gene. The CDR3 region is CASSAQPAAQETQYF. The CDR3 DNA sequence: TGTGCCAGCAGTGCGCAGCCGGCAGCCCAAGAGACCCAGTACTTC.

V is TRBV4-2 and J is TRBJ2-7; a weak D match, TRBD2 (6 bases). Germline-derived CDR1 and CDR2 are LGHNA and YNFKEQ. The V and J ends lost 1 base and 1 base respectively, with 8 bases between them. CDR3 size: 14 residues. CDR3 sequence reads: CASSQAGLSYEQYF. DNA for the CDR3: TGTGCCAGCAGCCAAGCAGGACTATCCTACGAGCAGTACTTC.

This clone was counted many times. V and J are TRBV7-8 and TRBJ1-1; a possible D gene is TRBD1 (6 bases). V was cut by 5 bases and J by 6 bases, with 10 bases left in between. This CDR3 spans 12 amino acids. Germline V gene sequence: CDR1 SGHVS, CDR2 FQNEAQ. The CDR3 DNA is TGTGCCAGCAGCCCTACAGGGTCTGAAGCTTTCTTT. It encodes CASSPTGSEAFF.

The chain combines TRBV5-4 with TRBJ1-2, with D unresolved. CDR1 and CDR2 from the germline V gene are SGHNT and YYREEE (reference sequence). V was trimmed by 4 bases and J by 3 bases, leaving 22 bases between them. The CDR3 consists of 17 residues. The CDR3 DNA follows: TGTGCCAGCAGCCCTCAACCCCGGGTCTCCCGGGACTATGGCTACACCTTC. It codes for CASSPQPRVSRDYGYTF.

DNA of the CDR3: TGTGCCGGCGGGACGGGGGGCTCGGGCAATCAGCCCCAGCATTTT. It encodes CAGGTGGSGNQPQHF. This chain links TRBV2 with TRBJ1-5, with D perhaps matching TRBD1 (6 bases). The CDR3 totals 15 residues. Trimming cost V 11 bases and J 2 bases, with 19 bases left between them. The germline CDR1 and CDR2 sequences are SNHLY and FYNNEI.

In nucleotides, the CDR3 is TGTGCCAGCACCGAAGAGGGGACTTTCACTCGGCAGTACTTC. Translating gives CASTEEGTFTRQYF. V gene TRBV2 combines with J gene TRBJ2-7, with a possible D match to TRBD2 (6 bases). Looked up from germline, CDR1 is SNHLY and CDR2 is FYNNEI. The CDR3 runs 14 residues. Trimming pared 7 bases from V and 9 bases from J, leaving 22 bases between. Using reference TRBV2 and TRBJ2-7 for the parts outside the CDR3, the full variable domain is EPEVTQTPSHQVTQMGQEVILRCVPISNHLYFYWYRQILGQKVEFLVSFYNNEISEKSEIFDDQFSVERPDGSNFTLKIRSTKLEDSAMYFCASTEEGTFTRQYFGPGTRLTVT.

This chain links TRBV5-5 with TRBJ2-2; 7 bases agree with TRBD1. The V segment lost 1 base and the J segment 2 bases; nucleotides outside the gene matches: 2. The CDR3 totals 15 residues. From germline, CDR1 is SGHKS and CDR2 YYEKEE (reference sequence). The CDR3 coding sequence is TGTGCCAGCAGCTTGAAGGGGGCAAACACCGGGGAGCTGTTTTTT. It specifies CASSLKGANTGELFF. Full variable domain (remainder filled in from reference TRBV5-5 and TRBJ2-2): DAGVTQSPTHLIKTRGQQVTLRCSPISGHKSVSWYQQVLGQGPQFIFQYYEKEERGRGNFPDRFSARQFPNYSSELNVNALLLGDSALYLCASSLKGANTGELFFGEGSRLTVL.

CDR3 nucleotide sequence: TGCGCCAGCAGCTTCAGGGGCACTGAAGCTTTCTTT. It encodes CASSFRGTEAFF. The chain carries TRBV5-1 and TRBJ1-1; D possibly corresponds to TRBD1 (6 bases). The ends were cut back, 2 bases at V and 4 bases at J, with 6 bases in the middle. Germline V lookup: CDR1 SGHRS, CDR2 YFSETQ. This CDR3 has 12 amino acids.